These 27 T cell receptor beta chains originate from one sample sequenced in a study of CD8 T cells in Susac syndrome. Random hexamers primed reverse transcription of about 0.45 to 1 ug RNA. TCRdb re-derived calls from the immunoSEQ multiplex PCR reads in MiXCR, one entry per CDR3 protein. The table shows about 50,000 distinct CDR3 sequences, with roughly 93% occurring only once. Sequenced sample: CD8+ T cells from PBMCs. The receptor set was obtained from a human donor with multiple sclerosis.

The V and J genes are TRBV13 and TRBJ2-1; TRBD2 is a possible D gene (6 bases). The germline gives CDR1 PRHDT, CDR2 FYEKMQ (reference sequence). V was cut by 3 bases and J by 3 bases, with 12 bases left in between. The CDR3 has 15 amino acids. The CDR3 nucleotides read TGTGCCAGCAGCTTGGGCCCGGGGGACTACAATGAGCAGTTCTTC. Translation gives CASSLGPGDYNEQFF.

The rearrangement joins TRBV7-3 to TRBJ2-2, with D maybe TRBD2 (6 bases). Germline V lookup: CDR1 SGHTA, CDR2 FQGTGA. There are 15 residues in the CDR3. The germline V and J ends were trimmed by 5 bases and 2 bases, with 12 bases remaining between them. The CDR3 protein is CASSVSGFNTGELFF. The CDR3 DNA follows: TGTGCCAGCAGCGTGAGCGGGTTTAACACCGGGGAGCTGTTTTTT.

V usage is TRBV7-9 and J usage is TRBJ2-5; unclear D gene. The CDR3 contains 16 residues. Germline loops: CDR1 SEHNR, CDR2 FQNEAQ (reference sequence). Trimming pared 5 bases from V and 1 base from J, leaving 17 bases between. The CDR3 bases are TGTGCCAGCAGCGCGAAGTACCACAGTATCCAAGAGACCCAGTACTTC. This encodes CASSAKYHSIQETQYF.

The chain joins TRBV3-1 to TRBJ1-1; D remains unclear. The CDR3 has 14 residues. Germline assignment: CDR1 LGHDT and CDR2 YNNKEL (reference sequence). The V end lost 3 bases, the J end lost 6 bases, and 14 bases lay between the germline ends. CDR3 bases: TGTGCCAGCAGCCAGGTGATTTTCGGCGCTGAAGCTTTCTTT. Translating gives CASSQVIFGAEAFF. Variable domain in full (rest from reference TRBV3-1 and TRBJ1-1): DTAVSQTPKYLVTQMGNDKSIKCEQNLGHDTMYWYKQDSKKFLKIMFSYNNKELIINETVPNRFSPKSPDKAHLNLHINSLELGDSAVYFCASSQVIFGAEAFFGQGTRLTVV.

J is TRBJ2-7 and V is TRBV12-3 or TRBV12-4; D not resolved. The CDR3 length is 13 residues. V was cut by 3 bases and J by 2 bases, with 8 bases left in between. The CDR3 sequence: CASSFRVPYEQYF. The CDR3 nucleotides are TGTGCCAGCAGTTTTAGGGTCCCCTACGAGCAGTACTTC.

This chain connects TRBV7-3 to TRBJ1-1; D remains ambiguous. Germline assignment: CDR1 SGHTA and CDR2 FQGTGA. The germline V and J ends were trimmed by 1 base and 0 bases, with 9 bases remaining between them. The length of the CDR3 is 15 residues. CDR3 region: CASSLNVALNTEAFF. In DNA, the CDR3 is TGTGCCAGCAGCTTAAACGTAGCTTTGAACACTGAAGCTTTCTTT.

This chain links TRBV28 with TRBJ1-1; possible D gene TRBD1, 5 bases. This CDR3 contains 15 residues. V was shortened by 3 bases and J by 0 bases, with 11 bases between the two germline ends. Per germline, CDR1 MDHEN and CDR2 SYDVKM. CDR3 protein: CASSFIGGMNTEAFF. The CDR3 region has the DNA TGTGCCAGCAGTTTCATCGGGGGAATGAACACTGAAGCTTTCTTT.

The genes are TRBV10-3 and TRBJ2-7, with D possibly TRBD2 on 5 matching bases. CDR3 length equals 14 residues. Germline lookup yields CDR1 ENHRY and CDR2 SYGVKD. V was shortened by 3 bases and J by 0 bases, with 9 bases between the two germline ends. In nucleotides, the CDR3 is TGTGCCATCAGTGAAACTGGGAGCTCCTACGAGCAGTACTTC. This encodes CAISETGSSYEQYF.

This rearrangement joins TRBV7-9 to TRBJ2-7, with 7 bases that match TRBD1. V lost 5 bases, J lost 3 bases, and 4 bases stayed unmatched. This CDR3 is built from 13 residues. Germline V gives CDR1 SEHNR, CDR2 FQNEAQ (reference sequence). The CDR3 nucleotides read TGTGCCAGCAGCGAAGACAGGGACTACGAGCAGTACTTC. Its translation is CASSEDRDYEQYF.

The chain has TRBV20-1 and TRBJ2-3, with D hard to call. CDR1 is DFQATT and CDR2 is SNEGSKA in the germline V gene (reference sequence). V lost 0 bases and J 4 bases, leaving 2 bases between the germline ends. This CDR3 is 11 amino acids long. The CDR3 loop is CSAREADTQYF. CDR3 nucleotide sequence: TGCAGTGCTAGAGAGGCAGATACGCAGTATTTT.

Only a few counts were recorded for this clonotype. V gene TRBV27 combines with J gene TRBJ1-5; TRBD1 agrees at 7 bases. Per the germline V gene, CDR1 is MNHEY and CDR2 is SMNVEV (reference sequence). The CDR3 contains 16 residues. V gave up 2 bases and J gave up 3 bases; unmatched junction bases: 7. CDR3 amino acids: CASSLDPTGSNQPQHF. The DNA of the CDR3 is TGTGCCAGCAGTTTAGATCCGACAGGGTCCAATCAGCCCCAGCATTTT.

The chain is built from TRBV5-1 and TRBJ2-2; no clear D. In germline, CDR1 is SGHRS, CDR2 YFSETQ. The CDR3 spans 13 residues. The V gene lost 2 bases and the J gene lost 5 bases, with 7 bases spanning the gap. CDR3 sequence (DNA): TGCGCCAGCAGCTTTACGGTAACCGGGGAGCTGTTTTTT. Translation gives CASSFTVTGELFF.

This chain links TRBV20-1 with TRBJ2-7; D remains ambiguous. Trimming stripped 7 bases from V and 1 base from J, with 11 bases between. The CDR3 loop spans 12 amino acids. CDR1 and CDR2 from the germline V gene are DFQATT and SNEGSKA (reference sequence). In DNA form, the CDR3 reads TGCAGTGTAACCCTGGGGTCCTACGAGCAGTACTTC. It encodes CSVTLGSYEQYF.

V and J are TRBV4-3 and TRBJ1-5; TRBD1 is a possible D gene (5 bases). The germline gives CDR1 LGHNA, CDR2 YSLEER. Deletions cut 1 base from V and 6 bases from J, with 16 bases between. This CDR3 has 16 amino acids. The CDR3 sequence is CASSQGWRGGSQPQHF. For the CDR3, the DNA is TGCGCCAGCAGCCAAGGGTGGAGGGGCGGGAGTCAGCCCCAGCATTTT.

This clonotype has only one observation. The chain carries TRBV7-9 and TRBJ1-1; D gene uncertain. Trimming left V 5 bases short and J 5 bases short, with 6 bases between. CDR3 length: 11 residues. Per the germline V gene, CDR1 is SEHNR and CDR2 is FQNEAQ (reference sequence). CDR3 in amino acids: CASSPSTEAFF. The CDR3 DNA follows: TGTGCCAGCAGCCCGAGTACTGAAGCTTTCTTT.

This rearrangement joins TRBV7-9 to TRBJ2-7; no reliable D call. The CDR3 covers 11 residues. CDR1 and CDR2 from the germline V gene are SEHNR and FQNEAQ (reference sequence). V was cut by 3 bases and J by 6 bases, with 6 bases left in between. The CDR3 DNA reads TGTGCCAGCAGCTTCAGTAGCGAGCAGTACTTC. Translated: CASSFSSEQYF.

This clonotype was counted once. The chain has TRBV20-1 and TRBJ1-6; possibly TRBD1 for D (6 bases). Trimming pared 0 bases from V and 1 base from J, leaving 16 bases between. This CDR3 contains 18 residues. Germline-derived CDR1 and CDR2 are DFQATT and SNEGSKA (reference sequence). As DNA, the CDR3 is TGCAGTGCTAGAGATCTCGGGACAAGAGGGTCCTATAATTCACCCCTCCACTTT. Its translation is CSARDLGTRGSYNSPLHF.

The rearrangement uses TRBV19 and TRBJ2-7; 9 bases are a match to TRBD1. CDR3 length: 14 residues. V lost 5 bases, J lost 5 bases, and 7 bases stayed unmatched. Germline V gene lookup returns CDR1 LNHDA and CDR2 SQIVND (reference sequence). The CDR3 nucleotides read TGTGCCAGTAGTGTAGGACAGGGGTCCCACGAGCAGTACTTC. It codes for CASSVGQGSHEQYF. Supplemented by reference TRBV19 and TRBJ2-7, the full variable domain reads DGGITQSPKYLFRKEGQNVTLSCEQNLNHDAMYWYRQDPGQGLRLIYYSQIVNDFQKGDIAEGYSVSREKKESFPLTVTSAQKNPTAFYLCASSVGQGSHEQYFGPGTRLTVT.

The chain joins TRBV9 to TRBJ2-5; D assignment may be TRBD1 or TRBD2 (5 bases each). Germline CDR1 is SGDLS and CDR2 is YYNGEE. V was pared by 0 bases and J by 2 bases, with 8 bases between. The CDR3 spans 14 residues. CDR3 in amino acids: CASSVEWGQETQYF. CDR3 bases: TGTGCCAGCAGCGTAGAGTGGGGGCAAGAGACCCAGTACTTC.

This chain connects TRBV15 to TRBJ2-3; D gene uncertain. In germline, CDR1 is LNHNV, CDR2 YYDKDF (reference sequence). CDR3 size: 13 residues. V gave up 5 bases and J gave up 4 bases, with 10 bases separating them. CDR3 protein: CATSGANSDTQYF. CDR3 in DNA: TGTGCCACCAGCGGAGCGAACTCAGATACGCAGTATTTT.

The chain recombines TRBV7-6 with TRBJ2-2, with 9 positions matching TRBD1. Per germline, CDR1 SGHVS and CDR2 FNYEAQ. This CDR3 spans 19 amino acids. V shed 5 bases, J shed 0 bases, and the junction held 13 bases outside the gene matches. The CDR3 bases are TGTGCCAGCAGCCCGCGGATGGGACAGGGCAGAGCGAACACCGGGGAGCTGTTTTTT. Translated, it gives CASSPRMGQGRANTGELFF.

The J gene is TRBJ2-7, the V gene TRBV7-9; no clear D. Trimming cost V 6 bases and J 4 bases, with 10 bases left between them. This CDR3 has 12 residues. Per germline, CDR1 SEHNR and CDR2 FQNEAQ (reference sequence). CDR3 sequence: CASRDARYEQYF. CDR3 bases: TGTGCCAGCAGGGACGCCCGGTACGAGCAGTACTTC.

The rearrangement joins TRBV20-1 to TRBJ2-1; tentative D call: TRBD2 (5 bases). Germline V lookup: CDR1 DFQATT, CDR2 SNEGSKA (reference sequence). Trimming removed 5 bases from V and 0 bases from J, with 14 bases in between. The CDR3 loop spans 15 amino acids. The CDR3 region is CSAPSIGSSYNEQFF. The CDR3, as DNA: TGCAGTGCTCCCTCCATAGGGAGCTCCTACAATGAGCAGTTCTTC.

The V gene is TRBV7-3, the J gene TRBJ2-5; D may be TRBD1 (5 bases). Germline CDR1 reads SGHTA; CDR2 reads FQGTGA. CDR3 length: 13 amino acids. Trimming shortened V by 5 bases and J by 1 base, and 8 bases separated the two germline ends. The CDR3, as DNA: TGTGCCAGCAGCACGACAGTCCAAGAGACCCAGTACTTC. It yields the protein CASSTTVQETQYF.

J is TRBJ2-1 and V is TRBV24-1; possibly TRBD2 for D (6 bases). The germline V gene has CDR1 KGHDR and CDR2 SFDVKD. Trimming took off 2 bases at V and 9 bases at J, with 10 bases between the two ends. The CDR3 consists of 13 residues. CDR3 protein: CATSDSRRGEQFF. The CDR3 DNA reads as TGTGCCACCAGTGATTCTAGGAGGGGTGAGCAGTTCTTC.

The CDR3 coding sequence is TGTGCCAGCAGTTACTCGCGGGGCCAGAGTGAGCAGTTCTTC. This encodes CASSYSRGQSEQFF. The chain is built from TRBV6-5 and TRBJ2-1; D perhaps matches TRBD2 (6 bases). Germline CDR1 reads MNHEY; CDR2 reads SVGAGI. The V gene lost 0 bases and the J gene lost 9 bases, with 12 bases spanning the gap. The length of the CDR3 is 14 residues.

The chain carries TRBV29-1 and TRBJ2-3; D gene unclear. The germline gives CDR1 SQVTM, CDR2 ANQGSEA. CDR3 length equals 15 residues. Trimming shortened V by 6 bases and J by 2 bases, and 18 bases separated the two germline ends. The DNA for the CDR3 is TGCAGCGTGGCACCGACTGGGCAAATCACAGATACGCAGTATTTT. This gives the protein CSVAPTGQITDTQYF.